Listed here are 14 T cell receptor beta chains from one sample, sequenced in a study of cytomegalovirus exposure and HLA in healthy donors. The PCR used 60 Vbeta and 13 Jbeta primers. The assay was immunoSEQ multiplex PCR, and TCRdb's table has in-frame clones only and misses some. The sample contains roughly 100,000 clones, roughly 80% of which appear only once. Sequencing used PBMCs. These receptors were obtained from a woman aged 40 to 50 in good health and CMV-seropositive.

The V and J genes are TRBV27 and TRBJ2-5; perhaps TRBD1 as D (6 bases). Germline CDR1 reads MNHEY; CDR2 reads SMNVEV (reference sequence). The CDR3 is 11 amino acids. With 7 bases removed from V and 7 bases from J, the gap between germline ends came to 10 bases. The chain's CDR3 is CASNLGGTQYF. The DNA for the CDR3 is TGTGCCAGCAACCTAGGGGGGACCCAGTACTTC.

The chain uses TRBV27 and TRBJ2-1; no reliable D call. The V end lost 5 bases, the J end lost 4 bases, and 3 bases lay between the germline ends. CDR1 is MNHEY and CDR2 is SMNVEV in the germline V gene (reference sequence). This CDR3 is built from 11 residues. This chain's CDR3 is CASSAYNEQFF. The DNA of the CDR3 is TGTGCCAGCAGTGCGTACAATGAGCAGTTCTTC.

The chain carries TRBV29-1 and TRBJ1-1; no clear D gene. This CDR3 comprises 15 residues. The germline V gene has CDR1 SQVTM and CDR2 ANQGSEA. V was shortened by 5 bases and J by 0 bases, with 16 bases between the two germline ends. The CDR3 bases are TGCAGCGTTTTAGAGGATCGAGTAATGAACACTGAAGCTTTCTTT. Encoded protein: CSVLEDRVMNTEAFF.

This chain joins TRBV4-2 and TRBJ1-1; D might be TRBD1 (6 bases). The CDR3 contains 15 residues. Trimming stripped 4 bases from V and 5 bases from J, with 17 bases between. Germline assignment: CDR1 LGHNA and CDR2 YNFKEQ. The CDR3 nucleotides read TGTGCCAGCAGCCCCTGGGGGCCCTTGTATACTGAAGCTTTCTTT. Amino acids: CASSPWGPLYTEAFF.

This sequence joins TRBV5-4 and TRBJ2-1; 8 bases agree with TRBD2. The germline CDR1 and CDR2 sequences are SGHNT and YYREEE (reference sequence). V shed 5 bases and J 10 bases; nucleotides not matched to a gene: 14. The CDR3 loop spans 15 amino acids. The CDR3 DNA reads TGTGCCAGCAGGAACTTCGGCGGGAGGCCCAGCGAGCAGTTCTTC. It encodes CASRNFGGRPSEQFF.

The chain carries TRBV6-1 and TRBJ1-4; the D gene is possibly TRBD1 (5 bases). Trimming removed 1 base at V and 8 bases at J, with 11 bases between. The germline gives CDR1 MNHNS, CDR2 SASEGT. The CDR3 has 14 residues. CDR3 region: CASSEVGGGEKLFF. DNA for the CDR3: TGTGCCAGCAGTGAAGTGGGGGGAGGAGAAAAACTGTTTTTT.

The chain carries TRBV7-9 and TRBJ2-1, with D possibly matching TRBD1 (5 bases). From germline, CDR1 is SEHNR and CDR2 FQNEAQ (reference sequence). V was trimmed by 8 bases and J by 0 bases, leaving 11 bases between them. This CDR3 region has 14 residues. The CDR3 sequence is CASGARSSYNEQFF. In DNA form, the CDR3 reads TGTGCCAGCGGGGCGCGTAGCTCCTACAATGAGCAGTTCTTC.

This chain links TRBV2 with TRBJ2-4; perhaps TRBD1 as D (5 bases). V lost 3 bases and J lost 0, with 21 bases in between. This CDR3 spans 19 amino acids. The germline V gene has CDR1 SNHLY and CDR2 FYNNEI. The CDR3 loop reads CASSDGDGAHILAKNIQYF. Here the CDR3 DNA reads TGTGCCAGCAGTGATGGGGATGGGGCCCATATACTAGCCAAAAACATTCAGTACTTC.

A remark on this clone: Sequence at one end of the junction differs from germline and may be a read error. The J gene is TRBJ1-3, the V gene TRBV11-2, with D possibly matching TRBD1 (6 bases). This CDR3 has 17 residues. Germline V lookup: CDR1 SGHAT, CDR2 FQNNGV. The CDR3 DNA reads as TGTGCCAGCAGCTGGACGTGGGGGCCCTCCTCTGGAAACGCCATATATTTT. Translating gives CASSWTWGPSSGNAIYF.

The CDR3, as DNA: TGCGCCAGCAGCCAAGAGGGAGGCACCTACGAGCAGTACTTC. This encodes CASSQEGGTYEQYF. The V call is TRBV4-1, the J call TRBJ2-5; D possibly corresponds to TRBD2 (6 bases). The J call may be mistaken, given a closer DNA end match to TRBJ2-7. CDR1 and CDR2 from the germline V gene are MGHRA and YSYEKL. The CDR3 sequence is 14 residues long.

This clone showed up just a few times. V gene TRBV7-9 combines with J gene TRBJ2-7; D is possibly TRBD1 (6 bases). V dropped 1 base and J dropped 6 bases, with 10 bases sitting between them. Looked up from germline, CDR1 is SEHNR and CDR2 is FQNEAQ (reference sequence). There are 13 residues in the CDR3. The CDR3 is CASSLGSRGEQYF. The CDR3 bases are TGTGCCAGCAGCTTAGGGTCCAGGGGCGAGCAGTACTTC.

With regard to this clone: Other DNA sequences in this sample translate to the same CDR3. The chain links TRBV7-9 to TRBJ1-4; D not certain. Germline loops: CDR1 SEHNR, CDR2 FQNEAQ (reference sequence). Trimming pared 2 bases from V and 0 bases from J, leaving 4 bases between. This CDR3 is 14 amino acids long. The CDR3 region is CASSLTATNEKLFF. Here the CDR3 DNA reads TGTGCCAGCAGCTTAACTGCAACTAATGAAAAACTGTTTTTT.

This clone is a singleton in its sample. This chain connects TRBV7-6 to TRBJ2-5; 7 positions agree with TRBD1. Trimming cost V 5 bases and J 2 bases; bases outside gene matches: 8. Germline V gene lookup returns CDR1 SGHVS and CDR2 FNYEAQ. The CDR3 sequence is 15 residues long. This CDR3 is CASSRQGRFQETQYF. The CDR3 nucleotides are TGTGCCAGCAGCCGACAGGGTCGGTTTCAAGAGACCCAGTACTTC.

This clone has just a few counts. This chain links TRBV21-1 with TRBJ2-3; no DNA check was done on the table's D call, TRBD1. TRBV21-1 counts as a pseudogene. The CDR3 consists of 14 residues. CDR3 in amino acids: CAIHGQGTTDTQYF. The CDR3, as DNA: TGTGCCATCCATGGACAGGGGACGACGGATACGCAGTATTTT.